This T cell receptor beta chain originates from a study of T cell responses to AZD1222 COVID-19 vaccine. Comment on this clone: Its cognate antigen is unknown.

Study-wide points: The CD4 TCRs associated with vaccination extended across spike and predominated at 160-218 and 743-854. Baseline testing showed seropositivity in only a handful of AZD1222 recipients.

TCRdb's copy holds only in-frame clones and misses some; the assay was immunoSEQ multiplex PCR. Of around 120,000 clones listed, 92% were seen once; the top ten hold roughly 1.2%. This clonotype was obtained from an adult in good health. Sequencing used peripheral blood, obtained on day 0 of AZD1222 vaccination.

CDR3 coding DNA: TGTGCCGGTAACCGGGAGTGGGGCACCGGGGAGCTGTTTTTT. Its protein product is CAGNREWGTGELFF. The V call is TRBV5-4, the J call TRBJ2-2; tentatively, D is TRBD2 (6 bases). CDR3 length: 14 residues. V lost 10 bases and J 4 bases, leaving 17 bases between the germline ends. The germline CDR1 and CDR2 sequences are SGHNT and YYREEE (reference sequence).